This T cell receptor (beta chain) was recovered during a study of cytotoxic CD8 clonotypes in ibrutinib-treated CLL. Study-wide results and caveats: Public clonotypes, an uncommon group, contracted or remained stable on treatment.

The repertoire was sequenced with immunoSEQ multiplex PCR; TCRdb's copy has only in-frame clones and lacks some. The sample consists of approximately 92,000 clones, over 60% of them appearing once. V lost 4 bases and J 8 bases, leaving 15 bases between the germline ends. The CDR3 sequence is 14 residues long. Germline-derived CDR1 and CDR2 are SGDLS and YYNGEE. Comments on this clone: Its antigen is undetermined.

The sample consisted of PBMCs, taken after 24 months of ibrutinib treatment. The genes are TRBV9 and TRBJ2-2; the D is unclear. This sequence was found in a human donor with chronic lymphocytic leukemia. The CDR3 nucleotides read TGTGCCAGCAGCACCGGGCACTACCAGGGGGAGCTGTTTTTT. Translation: CASSTGHYQGELFF.